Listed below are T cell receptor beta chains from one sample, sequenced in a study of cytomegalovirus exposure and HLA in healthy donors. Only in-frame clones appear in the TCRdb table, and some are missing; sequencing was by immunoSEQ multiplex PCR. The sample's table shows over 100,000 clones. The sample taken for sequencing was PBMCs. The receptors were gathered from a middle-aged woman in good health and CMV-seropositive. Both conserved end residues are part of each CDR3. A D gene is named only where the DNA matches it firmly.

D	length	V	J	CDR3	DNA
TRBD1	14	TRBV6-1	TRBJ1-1	CASSEAGDRDEAFF	TGTGCCAGCAGTGAAGCTGGAGACAGGGACGAAGCTTTCTTT
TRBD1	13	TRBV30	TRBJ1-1	CAWNPTGDTEAFF	TGTGCCTGGAACCCGACAGGGGACACTGAAGCTTTCTTT
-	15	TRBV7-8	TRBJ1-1	CASSFSAGQHTEAFF	TGTGCCAGCAGCTTCTCTGCAGGGCAGCACACTGAAGCTTTCTTT
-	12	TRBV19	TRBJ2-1	CASSSPYNEQFF	TGTGCCAGTAGTTCTCCCTACAATGAGCAGTTCTTC
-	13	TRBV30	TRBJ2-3	CAWMAGRTDTQYF	TGTGCCTGGATGGCGGGCCGCACAGATACGCAGTATTTT
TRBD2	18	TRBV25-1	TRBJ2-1	CASSDPHLGLAGTNEQFF	TGTGCCAGCAGTGATCCACACCTCGGACTAGCGGGAACAAATGAGCAGTTCTTC
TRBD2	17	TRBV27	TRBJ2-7	CASSLKGLAGFSYEQYF	TGTGCCAGCAGTTTAAAGGGACTAGCGGGATTCTCCTACGAGCAGTACTTC
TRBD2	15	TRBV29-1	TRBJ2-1	CSVVTSGRNNNEQFF	TGCAGCGTTGTGACCAGCGGGAGGAATAACAATGAGCAGTTCTTC
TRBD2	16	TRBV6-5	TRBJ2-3	CASSYGGGRATDTQYF	TGTGCCAGCAGTTACGGAGGCGGGAGGGCCACAGATACGCAGTATTTT
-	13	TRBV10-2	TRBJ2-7	CASSEDIAGEQYF	TGCGCCAGCAGTGAGGACATCGCTGGTGAGCAGTACTTC
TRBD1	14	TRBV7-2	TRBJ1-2	CASSLNTGDYGYTF	TGTGCCAGCAGCTTAAATACAGGGGACTATGGCTACACCTTC
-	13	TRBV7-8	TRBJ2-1	CASSYRYGSEQFF	TGTGCCAGCAGCTACAGGTACGGCAGTGAGCAGTTCTTC